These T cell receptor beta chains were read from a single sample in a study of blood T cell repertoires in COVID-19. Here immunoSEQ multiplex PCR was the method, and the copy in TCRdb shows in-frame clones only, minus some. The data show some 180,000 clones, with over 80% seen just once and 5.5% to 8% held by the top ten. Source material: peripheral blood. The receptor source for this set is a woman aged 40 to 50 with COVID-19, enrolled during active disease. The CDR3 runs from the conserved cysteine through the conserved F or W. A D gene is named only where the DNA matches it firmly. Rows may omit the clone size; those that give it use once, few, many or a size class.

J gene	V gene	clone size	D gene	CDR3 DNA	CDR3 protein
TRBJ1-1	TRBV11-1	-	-	TGTGCCAGCAGCTTAAGTCGGGCCCAGGGTGAAGCTTTCTTT	CASSLSRAQGEAFF
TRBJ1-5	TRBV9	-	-	TGTGCCAGCAGCGTTGATGGCAGGGATCAGCCCCAGCATTTT	CASSVDGRDQPQHF
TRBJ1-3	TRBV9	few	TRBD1	TGTGCCAGCAGCGGACAGGGCCTCTCTGGAAACACCATATATTTT	CASSGQGLSGNTIYF
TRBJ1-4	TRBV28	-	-	TGTGCCAGCAGCCTGTCCCGGGGGTCATATGAAAAACTGTTTTTT	CASSLSRGSYEKLFF
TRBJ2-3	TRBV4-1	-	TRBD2	TGCGCCAGCAGCCAAGAATTTGCGGGAGGTCGGCCGCAGTATTTT	CASSQEFAGGRPQYF
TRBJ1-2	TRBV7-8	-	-	TGTGCCAGCAGCTTATCAGGGGTGAAGAACTATGGCTACACCTTC	CASSLSGVKNYGYTF
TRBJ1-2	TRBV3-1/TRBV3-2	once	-	TGTGCCAGCAGCCAAGATCCGGGGGGCTATGGCTACACCTTC	CASSQDPGGYGYTF
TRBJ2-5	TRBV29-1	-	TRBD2	TGCAGCGTTCAGACTAGCGGGGTTTCGAAGACCCAGTACTTC	CSVQTSGVSKTQYF
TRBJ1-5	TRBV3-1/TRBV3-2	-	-	TGTGCCAGCAGCCACCTTATCTGGACAGTCAATCAGCCCCAGCATTTT	CASSHLIWTVNQPQHF
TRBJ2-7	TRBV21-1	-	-	-	CATGVGPYSCEQYF
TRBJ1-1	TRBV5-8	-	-	TGTGCCAGCAGCTTGAAGTCCCGACTAGGGTTCTTT	CASSLKSRLGFF
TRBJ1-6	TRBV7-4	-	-	TGTGCCAGCAGCTTAGCGGGTACGTCGGGATTTAGGGACTTGATGTGGTCACCCCTCCACTTT	CASSLAGTSGFRDLMWSPLHF
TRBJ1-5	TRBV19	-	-	TGTGCCAGTAGTGCAGTTAGCAATCAGCCCCAGCATTTT	CASSAVSNQPQHF
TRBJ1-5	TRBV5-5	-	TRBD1	TGTGCCAGCAGCAACATTTACCGGGACAGGGTCAATTTTCAGCCCCAGCATTTT	CASSNIYRDRVNFQPQHF
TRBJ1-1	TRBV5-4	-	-	TGTGCCAGCAGCTTGGGGGGAGCGATGAACACTGAAGCTTTCTTT	CASSLGGAMNTEAFF
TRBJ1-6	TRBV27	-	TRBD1	TGTGCCAGCCACAGACAGGGCGATCATTCACCCCTCCACTTT	CASHRQGDHSPLHF
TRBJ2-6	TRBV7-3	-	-	TGTGCCAGCAGCTCCCTGGGAGCGGCCAACGTCCTGACTTTC	CASSSLGAANVLTF
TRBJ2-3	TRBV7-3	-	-	TGTGCCAGCAGACGACAGATCACAGATACGCAGTATTTT	CASRRQITDTQYF
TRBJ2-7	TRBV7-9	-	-	TGTGCCAGCAGCTTAGAGAGAGAGGTCGACGAGCAGTACTTC	CASSLEREVDEQYF
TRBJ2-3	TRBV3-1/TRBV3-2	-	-	TGTGCCAGCAGCCAAGGCTGGGGGCCAGATACGCAGTATTTT	CASSQGWGPDTQYF
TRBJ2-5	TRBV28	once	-	TGTGCCAGCAGTTTTCGTCTCCCCTGGCGGGAGACCCAGTACTTC	CASSFRLPWRETQYF
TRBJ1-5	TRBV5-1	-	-	TGCGCCAGCAGCTCTGAATTGACAGTCGAAAGGGTATATAGCAATCAGCCCCAGCATTTT	CASSSELTVERVYSNQPQHF